This is a list of T cell receptor beta chains from one sample in a study of shared clonotypes between healthy human individuals. Measured with immunoSEQ multiplex PCR; TCRdb has only the in-frame clones, and not every one. The sample has approximately 2.5 million clones, approximately 93% seen once. The sample comprised naive CD4+ T cells from PBMCs. All receptors come from a man younger than 30 in good health. Some clones in this sample may be carry-over from other donors' samples. Each CDR3 is given with its conserved first and last residue. A D gene is named only where the DNA matches it firmly. A clone size is listed for some rows: how often the clone was seen (once, few, many), or a class if it is expanded.

TRBD2,TRBV6-1,TRBJ2-2,once,CATSGRANTGELFF,TGTGCCACTAGCGGGAGGGCGAACACCGGGGAGCTGTTTTTT
NA,TRBV5-1,TRBJ2-1,NA,CASSLKVSTGNEQFF,TGCGCCAGCAGCTTGAAAGTCAGTACCGGCAATGAGCAGTTCTTC
NA,TRBV7-2,TRBJ1-1,once,CASSLGGPGPRGAFF,TGTGCCAGCAGCTTAGGAGGTCCGGGGCCACGAGGGGCTTTCTTT
NA,TRBV5-1,TRBJ2-7,NA,CASSFPLDEQYF,TGCGCCAGCAGCTTCCCGTTAGACGAGCAGTACTTC
NA,TRBV27,TRBJ1-4,few,CASSSFGRGEKLFF,TGTGCCAGCAGTTCTTTTGGCAGGGGAGAAAAACTGTTTTTT
NA,TRBV5-1,TRBJ1-2,NA,CASSLEASYGYTF,TGCGCCAGCAGCTTGGAGGCCAGCTATGGCTACACCTTC
TRBD1,TRBV30,TRBJ2-2,once,CAWTGGAERELFF,TGTGCCTGGACAGGGGGCGCGGAGCGGGAGCTGTTTTTT
NA,TRBV30,TRBJ1-1,NA,CAWRNLVNTEAFF,TGTGCCTGGAGAAACCTGGTGAACACTGAAGCTTTCTTT
TRBD1,TRBV13,TRBJ1-3,NA,CASSSGQGASAIYF,TGTGCCAGCAGCTCCGGACAGGGGGCGAGTGCGATATATTTT
NA,TRBV6-5,TRBJ1-1,NA,CASRWGTMGNTEAFF,TGTGCCAGCAGGTGGGGCACCATGGGGAACACTGAAGCTTTCTTT
NA,TRBV29-1,TRBJ2-5,NA,CSVQVYQETQYF,TGCAGCGTACAGGTATACCAAGAGACCCAGTACTTC
NA,TRBV5-6,TRBJ1-6,NA,CASSLGRANSPLHF,TGTGCCAGCAGCTTGGGCCGAGCTAATTCACCCCTCCACTTT
NA,TRBV6-4,TRBJ1-2,NA,CASSDGRIYGYTF,TGTGCCAGCAGTGACGGTCGGATCTATGGCTACACCTTC
NA,TRBV25-1,TRBJ2-1,NA,CASRAPGVGVVEQFF,TGTGCCAGCAGGGCCCCAGGGGTCGGGGTGGTTGAGCAGTTCTTC
NA,TRBV5-8,TRBJ2-5,NA,CASSTRRQETQYF,TGTGCCAGCAGCACCCGCCGTCAAGAGACCCAGTACTTC
TRBD2,TRBV5-1,TRBJ2-3,NA,CASSLVSSGTSTDTQYF,TGCGCCAGCAGCTTAGTGTCTAGCGGGACTAGCACAGATACGCAGTATTTT
NA,TRBV30,TRBJ1-4,NA,CAWMGRPNEKLFF,TGTGCCTGGATGGGGCGGCCTAATGAAAAACTGTTTTTT
NA,TRBV5-1,TRBJ1-2,NA,CASSRGPGGNYGYTF,TGCGCCAGCAGCCGGGGACCGGGGGGCAACTATGGCTACACCTTC